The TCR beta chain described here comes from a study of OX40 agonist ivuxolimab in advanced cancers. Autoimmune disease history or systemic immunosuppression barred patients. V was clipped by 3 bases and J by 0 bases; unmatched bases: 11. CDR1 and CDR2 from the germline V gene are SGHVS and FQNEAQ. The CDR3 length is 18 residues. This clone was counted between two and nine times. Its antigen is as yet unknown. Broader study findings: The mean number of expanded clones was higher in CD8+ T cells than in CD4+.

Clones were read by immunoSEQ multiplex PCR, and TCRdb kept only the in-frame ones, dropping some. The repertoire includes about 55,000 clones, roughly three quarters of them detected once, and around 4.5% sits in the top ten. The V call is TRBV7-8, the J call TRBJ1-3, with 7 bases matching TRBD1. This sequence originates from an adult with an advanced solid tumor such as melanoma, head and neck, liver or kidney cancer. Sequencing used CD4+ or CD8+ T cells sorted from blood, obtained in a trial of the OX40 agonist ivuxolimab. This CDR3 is CASSFGQVLQSSGNTIYF. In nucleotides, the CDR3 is TGTGCCAGCAGCTTCGGACAGGTCCTACAATCCTCTGGAAACACCATATATTTT.